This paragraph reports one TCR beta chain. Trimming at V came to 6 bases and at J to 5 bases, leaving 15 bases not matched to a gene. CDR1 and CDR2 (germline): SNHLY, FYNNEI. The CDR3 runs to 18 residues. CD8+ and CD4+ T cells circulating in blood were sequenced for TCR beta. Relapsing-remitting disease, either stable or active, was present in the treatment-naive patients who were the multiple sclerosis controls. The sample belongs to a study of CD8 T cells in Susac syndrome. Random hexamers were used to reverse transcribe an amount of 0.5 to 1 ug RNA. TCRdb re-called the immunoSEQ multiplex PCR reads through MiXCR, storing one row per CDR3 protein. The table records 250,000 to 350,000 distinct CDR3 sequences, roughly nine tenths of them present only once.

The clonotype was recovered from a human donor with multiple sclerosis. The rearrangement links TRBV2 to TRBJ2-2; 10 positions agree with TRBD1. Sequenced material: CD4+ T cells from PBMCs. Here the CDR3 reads CASRPQDRGRGRTGELFF. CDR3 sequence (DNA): TGTGCCAGCAGACCTCAAGACAGGGGGCGAGGGAGAACCGGGGAGCTGTTTTTT.